The 11 T cell receptor beta chains given below trace back to one sample, sequenced in a study of blood T cell repertoires in COVID-19. Clones were sequenced by immunoSEQ multiplex PCR, and TCRdb holds only the in-frame ones, with some missing. Of some 90,000 clones in the sample, over 70% were seen once. The sample taken for sequencing was peripheral blood. These receptors were collected from a human donor in a cohort sampled during active COVID-19.

This chain links TRBV6-5 with TRBJ2-7; TRBD2 matches 7 bases. This CDR3 spans 14 amino acids. Germline V lookup: CDR1 MNHEY, CDR2 SVGAGI. V trimming: 6 bases; J trimming: 5 bases; junction bases outside the gene matches: 10. The CDR3 coding sequence is TGTGCCAGCAGGAACCGGGACTACGAAAACGAGCAGTACTTC. Its protein product is CASRNRDYENEQYF.

V usage is TRBV6-1 and J usage is TRBJ1-5; 8 nucleotides align to TRBD1. The J segment lost 7 bases and the V segment lost 0 bases, leaving 5 bases of the junction unmatched. CDR3 size: 15 residues. Germline V gene lookup returns CDR1 MNHNS and CDR2 SASEGT. The CDR3 nucleotides read TGTGCCAGCAGTGAAGCCGGACAGGGCGGACAGCCCCAGCATTTT. Protein: CASSEAGQGGQPQHF.

This clone has more than one count but fewer than ten. The rearrangement links TRBV27 to TRBJ2-7, with D possibly being TRBD1 (5 bases). V was pared by 4 bases and J by 1 base, with 11 bases between. Germline loops: CDR1 MNHEY, CDR2 SMNVEV (reference sequence). The CDR3 runs 14 residues. The CDR3 sequence is CASSSKGPSYEQYF. Here the CDR3 DNA reads TGTGCCAGCAGTTCCAAGGGGCCATCCTACGAGCAGTACTTC.

The chain carries TRBV30 and TRBJ2-7, with 8 bases lining up with TRBD2. CDR1 GTSNPN and CDR2 SVGIG come from the germline V gene (reference sequence). V shed 3 bases, J shed 6 bases, and the junction held 13 bases outside the gene matches. This CDR3 is built from 15 residues. The CDR3 loop is CAWRGGGLGFAEQYF. The CDR3 coding sequence is TGTGCCTGGAGGGGTGGGGGACTAGGCTTTGCCGAGCAGTACTTC.

This rearrangement joins TRBV28 to TRBJ1-2; D gene unclear. The CDR3 is 11 amino acids. The V and J ends lost 5 bases and 3 bases respectively, with 4 bases between them. CDR1 is MDHEN and CDR2 is SYDVKM in the germline V gene. The CDR3 is CASSTDYGYTF. Written as DNA, the CDR3 is TGTGCCAGCAGTACTGACTATGGCTACACCTTC.

The chain couples TRBV3-1 (or the pseudogene TRBV3-2) to TRBJ2-6; a possible D gene is TRBD2 (6 bases). Trimming removed 8 bases at V and 4 bases at J, with 12 bases between. The germline CDR1 and CDR2 sequences are LGHDT and YNNKEL (reference sequence). The CDR3 consists of 14 residues. The CDR3 spells CASGGWRGANVLTF. CDR3 in DNA: TGTGCCAGCGGAGGGTGGAGGGGGGCCAACGTCCTGACTTTC.

CDR3 nucleotides: TGTGCCAGCAGCCAAGATCAGGCCCTTTCAGGAGGCGGCGAGCAGTACTTC. Amino acid sequence: CASSQDQALSGGGEQYF. The chain employs TRBV14 and TRBJ2-7; weak D call: TRBD2 (5 bases). The CDR3 spans 17 residues. Germline V gene sequence: CDR1 SGHDN, CDR2 FVKESK. V dropped 0 bases and J dropped 6 bases, with 21 bases sitting between them. Full variable domain (missing parts from reference TRBV14 and TRBJ2-7): EAGVTQFPSHSVIEKGQTVTLRCDPISGHDNLYWYRRVMGKEIKFLLHFVKESKQDESGMPNNRFLAERTGGTYSTLKVQPAELEDSGVYFCASSQDQALSGGGEQYFGPGTRLTVT.

This clone was picked up a small number of times. This chain links TRBV3-1 (or the pseudogene TRBV3-2) with TRBJ2-2, with D possibly being TRBD2 (5 bases). In germline, CDR1 is LGHDT, CDR2 YNNKEL (reference sequence). V gave up 1 base and J gave up 15 bases, with 9 bases separating them. The CDR3 has 11 residues. CDR3 loop: CASSQGFGVFF. The CDR3 nucleotides are TGTGCCAGCAGCCAAGGATTCGGGGTGTTTTTT.

The V gene is TRBV21-1, the J gene TRBJ2-1; the table's D call of TRBD1 was not tested on the DNA. TRBV21-1 is an annotated pseudogene. The CDR3 has 17 residues. CDR3 protein: CASSKKGPGQGGNEQFF. CDR3 sequence (DNA): TGTGCCAGCAGCAAAAAAGGACCGGGACAGGGGGGCAATGAGCAGTTCTTC.

This clone was observed once. The chain carries TRBV14 and TRBJ1-5; TRBD1 matches 9 bases. V was pared by 1 base and J by 7 bases, with 11 bases of the junction left unmatched. Germline CDR1 and CDR2: SGHDN and FVKESK. The CDR3 spans 17 residues. CDR3 sequence (DNA): TGTGCCAGCAGCCAAGGATGGGGACAGGGAGTCGGGCAGCCCCAGCATTTT. It encodes CASSQGWGQGVGQPQHF.

The CDR3, as DNA: TGTGCCAGTCGGGAGGCCTTCACAGATACGCAGTATTTT. This codes for CASREAFTDTQYF. The V call is TRBV5-4, the J call TRBJ2-3; TRBD2 matches 7 bases. Germline CDR1 reads SGHNT; CDR2 reads YYREEE (reference sequence). V dropped 8 bases and J dropped 2; count of bases not matched to a gene: 5. CDR3 length: 13 residues. Full variable domain (missing parts from reference TRBV5-4 and TRBJ2-3): ETGVTQSPTHLIKTRGQQVTLRCSSQSGHNTVSWYQQALGQGPQFIFQYYREEENGRGNFPPRFSGLQFPNYSSELNVNALELDDSALYLCASREAFTDTQYFGPGTRLTVL.